Listed below are T cell receptor beta chains from one sample, sequenced in a study of blood T cell repertoires in COVID-19. Clones were read by immunoSEQ multiplex PCR, and TCRdb kept only the in-frame ones, dropping some. The profile shows roughly 250,000 clones, 70% to 90% of them singletons. The source material was PBMCs or T cells enriched from blood (not recorded which). These receptors were taken from a woman aged 45 to 65 who had recovered from COVID-19. Each CDR3 is given with its conserved first and last residue. D genes are given only for firm matches. Some rows mark clone size as missing; the rest say once, few, many or name a class of expanded clone.

J	size	V	D	length	DNA	CDR3
TRBJ2-5	-	TRBV24-1	TRBD1	16	TGTGCCACCAGTGATAGGGGACAGGAACGAGGGGAGACCCAGTACTTC	CATSDRGQERGETQYF
TRBJ2-3	-	TRBV6-9	TRBD2	19	TGTGCCAGCAGTTCCCCCGCGACTAGCGGAGTGCGAGGCACAGATACGCAGTATTTT	CASSSPATSGVRGTDTQYF
TRBJ2-7	-	TRBV6-2/TRBV6-3	-	15	TGTGCCAGCAGTTATCCCAGGGCGGGATCCTACGAGCAGTACTTC	CASSYPRAGSYEQYF
TRBJ1-1	-	TRBV5-1	TRBD1	15	TGCGCCAGCAGCACCCCCGGGACAGGGTTCACTGAAGCTTTCTTT	CASSTPGTGFTEAFF
TRBJ2-3	-	TRBV10-2	-	14	TGCGCCAGCAGTTCCACTTATCGTGGGGAGACGCAGTATTTT	CASSSTYRGETQYF
TRBJ1-5	-	TRBV5-6	TRBD1	15	TGTGCCAGCAGCCGGGGACAGCTTAGCAATCAGCCCCAGCATTTT	CASSRGQLSNQPQHF
TRBJ2-1	-	TRBV11-2	-	15	TGTGCCAGCAGCTTAGAGCGGGCCCCCTACAATGAGCAGTTCTTC	CASSLERAPYNEQFF
TRBJ2-3	-	TRBV28	TRBD1	15	TGTGCCAGCAGGATTCAATGGGACAGAACAGATACGCAGTATTTT	CASRIQWDRTDTQYF
TRBJ2-4	once	TRBV27	-	13	TGTGCCAGCACCTGGACAGCTATAAACATTCAGTACTTC	CASTWTAINIQYF
TRBJ2-2	-	TRBV7-9	TRBD2	16	TGTGCCAGCAGCCATAGACTAGCGGGAGACGTCGGGGAGCTGTTTTTT	CASSHRLAGDVGELFF
TRBJ1-1	-	TRBV5-6	-	14	TGTGCCAGCAGCCTCAACGGCCAGAGGGGGGAAGCTTTCTTT	CASSLNGQRGEAFF
TRBJ1-2	-	TRBV28	TRBD1	14	TGTGCCAGCAGTTTGGGGACAGCCATCTATGGCTACACCTTC	CASSLGTAIYGYTF
TRBJ2-1	-	TRBV1	-	16	TGCACCAGCAGCTGGGGGGAACCGGGACGGCGTAAAAGAGAGTTCTTC	CTSSWGEPGRRKREFF
TRBJ1-1	-	TRBV7-8	TRBD1	15	TGTGCCAGCAGCCTAGGGACAGGGGGGAACACTGAAGCTTTCTTT	CASSLGTGGNTEAFF
TRBJ2-1	-	TRBV29-1	TRBD2	12	TGCAGCGCCAGGACTAGCGAGACCGGATTTTTCTTC	CSARTSETGFFF
TRBJ1-3	-	TRBV9	-	13	TGTGCCAGCAGCACTGACCCTGGAGACACCATATATTTT	CASSTDPGDTIYF
TRBJ1-6	-	TRBV5-1	TRBD1	15	TGCGCCAGCAGCACCTCGGACAGGGGCACTTCACCCCTCCACTTT	CASSTSDRGTSPLHF
TRBJ1-2	-	TRBV24-1	-	13	TGTGCCACCAGTGATTCGCAGGGTAGCGGCTACACCTTC	CATSDSQGSGYTF
TRBJ2-7	few	TRBV7-9	-	16	TGTGCCAGCAGCGAGGGATACAGGGCATTCTCCTACGAGCAGTACTTC	CASSEGYRAFSYEQYF
TRBJ1-1	-	TRBV29-1	-	14	TGCAGCGTTGCCCGCGACGGGATGAACACTGAAGCTTTCTTT	CSVARDGMNTEAFF